These T cell receptor beta chains were read from a single sample in a study of T cell responses to AZD1222 COVID-19 vaccine. Generated by immunoSEQ multiplex PCR, the TCRdb table keeps only in-frame clones and is missing some. The repertoire holds roughly 93,000 clones, with 90% as singletons. This sample comprised peripheral blood, obtained on day 0 of AZD1222 vaccination. These receptors were collected from an adult in good health. Each CDR3 is given with its conserved first and last residue. A D gene is named only where the DNA matches it firmly. A row's size may be missing; if present it is once, few, many or a size class.

J,length,size,D,V,DNA,CDR3
TRBJ1-1,14,-,TRBD1,TRBV5-4,TGTGCCAGCAGTCCCCGACAGGGAGGCACTGAAGCTTTCTTT,CASSPRQGGTEAFF
TRBJ2-3,15,-,TRBD2,TRBV7-2,TGTGCCAGCAGCACTCGCCCTAGCGGGGCAGATACGCAGTATTTT,CASSTRPSGADTQYF
TRBJ2-7,14,-,-,TRBV6-2/TRBV6-3,TGTGCCAGCAGTGCCGGGATTAACAGTAGGGAGCAGTACTTC,CASSAGINSREQYF
TRBJ1-4,14,-,-,TRBV15,TGTGCCACCAGCAGAGGGGGGGTTGGAAGAAAACTGTTTTTT,CATSRGGVGRKLFF
TRBJ2-2,15,-,TRBD2,TRBV19,TGTGCCAGTAGTATACTAGCGGGTGACACCGGGGAGCTGTTTTTT,CASSILAGDTGELFF
TRBJ2-1,16,-,TRBD2,TRBV28,TGTGCCAGCAGCCCCGGACTAGCGGGAGTCAAAAATGAGCAGTTCTTC,CASSPGLAGVKNEQFF
TRBJ2-7,15,-,-,TRBV19,TGTGCCAGTAGGCCTTCGCTGGGCGCAAGCTACGAGCAGTACTTC,CASRPSLGASYEQYF
TRBJ2-2,16,-,-,TRBV24-1,TGTGCCACCAGTGAACCCTCCGGGACCCCCACCGGGGAGCTGTTTTTT,CATSEPSGTPTGELFF
TRBJ2-1,16,-,TRBD2,TRBV3-1/TRBV3-2,TGTGCCAGCAGCCAAGATCCGATAGCGGGGAACAATGAGCAGTTCTTC,CASSQDPIAGNNEQFF
TRBJ1-2,11,-,-,TRBV20-1,TGCAACGGTGGGGACGGCATTCGCTACACCTTC,CNGGDGIRYTF
TRBJ2-7,14,-,-,TRBV11-2,TGTGCCAGCGGAGGGGGTTCTGTGTCCTACGAGCAGTACTTC,CASGGGSVSYEQYF
TRBJ1-5,17,-,TRBD1,TRBV7-9,TGTGCCAGCAGCCGAGTCACCGGGACAGGGACCAATCAGCCCCAGCATTTT,CASSRVTGTGTNQPQHF
TRBJ1-1,13,-,-,TRBV20-1,TGCAGTGCTAGTCTGAACTTCGACACTGAAGCTTTCTTT,CSASLNFDTEAFF
TRBJ2-7,14,once,TRBD2,TRBV28,TGTGCCAGCAGTCAGAGCGGGAGCGCCTACGAGCAGTACTTC,CASSQSGSAYEQYF
TRBJ1-6,19,-,-,TRBV28,TGTGCCAGCAGGTCTCACTCTGGACAGCCTATCTCCTATAATTCACCCCTCCACTTT,CASRSHSGQPISYNSPLHF
TRBJ1-4,14,-,TRBD1,TRBV30,TGTGCCTGGAAGGAGAAGGGGGCAGGCGAAAAACTGTTTTTT,CAWKEKGAGEKLFF
TRBJ2-5,14,-,TRBD1,TRBV5-1,TGCGCCAGCAGCACTGGGACAGTCCAAGAGACCCAGTACTTC,CASSTGTVQETQYF
TRBJ2-3,13,once,-,TRBV2,TGTGCCAGCAGGGTTCCTGCGGGAGATACGCAGTATTTT,CASRVPAGDTQYF
TRBJ2-7,18,-,-,TRBV28,TGTGCCAGCAGAAACTGGGAGTTGGGTGGGAGGACAAAAGGAGAGCAGTACTTC,CASRNWELGGRTKGEQYF
TRBJ2-1,17,-,TRBD2,TRBV7-6,TGTGCCAGCAGCTCTCTGATAGCGGGAGGGGGGCACAATGAGCAGTTCTTC,CASSSLIAGGGHNEQFF
TRBJ2-1,16,-,TRBD2,TRBV20-1,TGCAGTGCTAGTAGGGTAGCGGGAGTACAATACAATGAGCAGTTCTTC,CSASRVAGVQYNEQFF
TRBJ2-5,13,-,TRBD1,TRBV6-5,TGTGCCAGCAGTAACGGACAGGGAGGGACCCAGTACTTC,CASSNGQGGTQYF
TRBJ2-3,14,-,-,TRBV4-1,TGCGCCAGCAGCCAAGATCATGGTCGAAGGGGGCAGTATTTT,CASSQDHGRRGQYF
TRBJ1-3,13,-,-,TRBV28,TGTGCCAGCAGCCCCCGCCCGTCGGGCCCCCAATATTTT,CASSPRPSGPQYF
TRBJ1-2,14,-,-,TRBV3-1/TRBV3-2,TGTGCCAGCAGCCAACTTCCCGGGACCTATGGCTACACCTTC,CASSQLPGTYGYTF
TRBJ1-3,14,-,TRBD1,TRBV7-2,TGTGCCAGCAGCCCGACAGGGTACGGAAACACCATATATTTT,CASSPTGYGNTIYF
TRBJ1-6,14,once,-,TRBV7-2,TGTGCCAGCAGCTTAGACAGGGTTTATTCACCCCTCCACTTT,CASSLDRVYSPLHF